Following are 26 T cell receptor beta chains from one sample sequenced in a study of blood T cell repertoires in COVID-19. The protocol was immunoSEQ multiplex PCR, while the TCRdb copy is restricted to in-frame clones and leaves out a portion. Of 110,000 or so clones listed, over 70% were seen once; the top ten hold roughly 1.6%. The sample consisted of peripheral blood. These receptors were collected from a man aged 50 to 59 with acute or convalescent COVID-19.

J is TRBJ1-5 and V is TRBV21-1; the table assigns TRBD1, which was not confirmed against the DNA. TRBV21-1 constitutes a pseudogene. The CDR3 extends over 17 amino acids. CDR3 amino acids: CASSKGGQVRSNQPQHF. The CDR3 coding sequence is TGTGCCAGCAGCAAAGGAGGACAGGTTCGAAGCAATCAGCCCCAGCATTTT.

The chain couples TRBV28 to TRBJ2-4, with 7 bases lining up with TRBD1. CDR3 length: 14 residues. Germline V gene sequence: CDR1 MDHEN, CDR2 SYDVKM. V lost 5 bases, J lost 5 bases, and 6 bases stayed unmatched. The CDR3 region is CASSPQGVENIQYF. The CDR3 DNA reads TGTGCCAGCAGTCCCCAGGGGGTCGAAAACATTCAGTACTTC.

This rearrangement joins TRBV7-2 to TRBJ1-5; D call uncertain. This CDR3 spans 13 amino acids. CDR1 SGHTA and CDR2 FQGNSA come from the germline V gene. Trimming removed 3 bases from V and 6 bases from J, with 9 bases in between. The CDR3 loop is CASSFKGSQPQHF. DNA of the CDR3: TGTGCCAGCAGCTTTAAAGGGAGTCAGCCCCAGCATTTT.

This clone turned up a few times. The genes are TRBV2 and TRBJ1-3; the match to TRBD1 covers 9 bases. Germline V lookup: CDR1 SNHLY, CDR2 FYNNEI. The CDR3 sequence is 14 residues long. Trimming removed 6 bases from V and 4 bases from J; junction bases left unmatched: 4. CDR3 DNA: TGTGCCAGCAGAGCCGGGACAGGGGGAAACACCATATATTTT. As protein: CASRAGTGGNTIYF.

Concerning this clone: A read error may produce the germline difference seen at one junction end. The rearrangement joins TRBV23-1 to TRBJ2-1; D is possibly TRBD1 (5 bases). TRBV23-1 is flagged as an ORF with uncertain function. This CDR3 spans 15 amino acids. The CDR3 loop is CARSRPGWWVNEQFF. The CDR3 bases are TGCGCCCGCAGTCGGCCAGGGTGGTGGGTCAATGAGCAGTTCTTC.

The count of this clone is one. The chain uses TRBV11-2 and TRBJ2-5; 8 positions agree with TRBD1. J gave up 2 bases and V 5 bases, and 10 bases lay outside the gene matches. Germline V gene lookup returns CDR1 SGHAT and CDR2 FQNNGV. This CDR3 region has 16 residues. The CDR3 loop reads CASSQRTGNIQETQYF. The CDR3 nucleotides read TGTGCCAGCAGCCAGCGGACAGGGAATATACAAGAGACCCAGTACTTC.

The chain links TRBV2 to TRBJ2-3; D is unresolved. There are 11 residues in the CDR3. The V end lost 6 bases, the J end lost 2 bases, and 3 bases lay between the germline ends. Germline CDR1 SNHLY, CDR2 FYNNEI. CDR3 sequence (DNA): TGTGCCAGCAGCATCACAGATACGCAGTATTTT. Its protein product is CASSITDTQYF.

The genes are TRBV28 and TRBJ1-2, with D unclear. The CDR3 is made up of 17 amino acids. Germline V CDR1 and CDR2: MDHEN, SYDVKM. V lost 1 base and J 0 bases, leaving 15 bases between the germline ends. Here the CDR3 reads CASSLSAAGSTNYGYTF. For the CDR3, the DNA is TGTGCCAGCAGTTTATCGGCTGCGGGATCTACTAACTATGGCTACACCTTC.

The CDR3 spells CAITGTGTTEAFF. In nucleotides, the CDR3 is TGTGCCATCACAGGGACAGGGACCACTGAAGCTTTCTTT. J is TRBJ1-1 and V is TRBV10-3, with 9 bases lining up with TRBD1. The CDR3 runs 13 residues. The germline V gene encodes CDR1 ENHRY and CDR2 SYGVKD. V was pared by 7 bases and J by 4 bases, with 4 bases of the junction left unmatched.

In nucleotides, the CDR3 is TGTGCCAGCAGCTTAGGAGGGGCCAAAAACATTCAGTACTTC. Translating it yields CASSLGGAKNIQYF. This chain connects TRBV7-9 to TRBJ2-4; maybe TRBD2 (5 bases). In germline, CDR1 is SEHNR, CDR2 FQNEAQ (reference sequence). This CDR3 region has 14 residues. The V and J ends lost 1 base and 1 base respectively, with 5 bases between them. The full variable domain, with the rest looked up from reference TRBV7-9 and TRBJ2-4, is DTGVSQNPRHKITKRGQNVTFRCDPISEHNRLYWYRQTLGQGPEFLTYFQNEAQLEKSRLLSDRFSAERPKGSFSTLEIQRTEQGDSAMYLCASSLGGAKNIQYFGAGTRLSVL.

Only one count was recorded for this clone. This CDR3 is CASSLSGTEGWDNEKLFF. In DNA, the CDR3 is TGTGCCAGCAGCTTATCTGGGACGGAGGGTTGGGATAATGAAAAACTGTTTTTT. This chain joins TRBV7-9 and TRBJ1-4, with D perhaps matching TRBD1 (5 bases). The length of the CDR3 is 18 residues. V was clipped by 2 bases and J by 4 bases, with 20 bases between them. Germline V gene lookup returns CDR1 SEHNR and CDR2 FQNEAQ (reference sequence). The full variable domain, completed using reference TRBV7-9 and TRBJ1-4, is DTGVSQNPRHKITKRGQNVTFRCDPISEHNRLYWYRQTLGQGPEFLTYFQNEAQLEKSRLLSDRFSAERPKGSFSTLEIQRTEQGDSAMYLCASSLSGTEGWDNEKLFFGSGTQLSVL.

The CDR3 protein is CASSARGTGSVSTEAFF. The CDR3 DNA reads TGCGCCAGCAGCGCCAGGGGGACAGGGTCTGTTAGCACTGAAGCTTTCTTT. The V gene is TRBV10-2, the J gene TRBJ1-1; 9 bases are a match to TRBD1. Germline CDR1 WSHSY, CDR2 SAAADI. CDR3 length: 17 residues. J gave up 4 bases and V 6 bases, and 15 bases lay outside the gene matches.

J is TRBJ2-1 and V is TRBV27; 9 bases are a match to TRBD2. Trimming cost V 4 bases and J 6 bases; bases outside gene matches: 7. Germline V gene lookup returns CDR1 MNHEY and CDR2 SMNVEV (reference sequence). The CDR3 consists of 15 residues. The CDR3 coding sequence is TGTGCCAGCAGTTCCCTCCTAGCGGGGCCCAATGAGCAGTTCTTC. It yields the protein CASSSLLAGPNEQFF.

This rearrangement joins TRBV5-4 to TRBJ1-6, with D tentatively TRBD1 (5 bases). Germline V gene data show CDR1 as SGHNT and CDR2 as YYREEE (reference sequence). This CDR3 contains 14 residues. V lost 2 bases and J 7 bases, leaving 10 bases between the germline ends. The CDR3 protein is CASSFGGGNSPLHF. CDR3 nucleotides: TGTGCCAGCAGCTTCGGGGGAGGAAATTCACCCCTCCACTTT.

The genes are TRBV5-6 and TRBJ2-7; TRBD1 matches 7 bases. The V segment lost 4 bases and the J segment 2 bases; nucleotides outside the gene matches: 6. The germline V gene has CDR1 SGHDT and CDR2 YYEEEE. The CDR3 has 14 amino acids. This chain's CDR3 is CASSPDRATYEQYV. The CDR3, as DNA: TGTGCCAGCAGCCCCGACAGGGCGACCTACGAGCAGTACGTC.

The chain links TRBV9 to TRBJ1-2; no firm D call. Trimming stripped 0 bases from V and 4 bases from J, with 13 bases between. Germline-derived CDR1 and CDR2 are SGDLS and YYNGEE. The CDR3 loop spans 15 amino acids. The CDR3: CASSVASGPPYGYTF. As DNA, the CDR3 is TGTGCCAGCAGCGTAGCCTCAGGCCCTCCCTATGGCTACACCTTC.

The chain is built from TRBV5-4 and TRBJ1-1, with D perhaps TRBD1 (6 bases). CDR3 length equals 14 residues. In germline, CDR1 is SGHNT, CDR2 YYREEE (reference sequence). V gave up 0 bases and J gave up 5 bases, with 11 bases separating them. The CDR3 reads CASSLVEGGTEAFF. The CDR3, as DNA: TGTGCCAGCAGCTTGGTGGAGGGGGGGACTGAAGCTTTCTTT.

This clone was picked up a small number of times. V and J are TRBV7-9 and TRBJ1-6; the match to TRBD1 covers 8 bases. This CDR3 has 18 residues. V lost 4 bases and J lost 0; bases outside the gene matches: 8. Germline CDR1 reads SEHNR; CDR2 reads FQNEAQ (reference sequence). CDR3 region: CASSSWTGLSSYNSPLHF. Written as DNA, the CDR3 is TGTGCCAGCAGCTCTTGGACAGGGCTGAGCTCCTATAATTCACCCCTCCACTTT.

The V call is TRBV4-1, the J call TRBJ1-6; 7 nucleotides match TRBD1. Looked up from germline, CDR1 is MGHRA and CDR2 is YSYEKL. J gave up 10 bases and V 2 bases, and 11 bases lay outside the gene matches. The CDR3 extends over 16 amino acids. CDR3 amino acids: CASSQFLTGENSPLHF. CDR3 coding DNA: TGCGCCAGCAGCCAATTTTTAACAGGGGAGAACTCACCCCTCCACTTT.

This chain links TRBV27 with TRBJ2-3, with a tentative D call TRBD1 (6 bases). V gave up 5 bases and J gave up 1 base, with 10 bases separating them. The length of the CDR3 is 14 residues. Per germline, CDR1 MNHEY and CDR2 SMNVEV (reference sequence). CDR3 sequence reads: CASSPDRRTDTQYF. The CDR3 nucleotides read TGTGCCAGCAGTCCCGACAGGCGCACAGATACGCAGTATTTT.

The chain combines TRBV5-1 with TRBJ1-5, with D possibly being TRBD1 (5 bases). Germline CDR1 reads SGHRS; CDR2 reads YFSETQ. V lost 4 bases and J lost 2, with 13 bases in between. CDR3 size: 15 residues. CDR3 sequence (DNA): TGCGCCAGCAGCCCAGAAGGGGATGGCAATCAGCCCCAGCATTTT. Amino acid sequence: CASSPEGDGNQPQHF.

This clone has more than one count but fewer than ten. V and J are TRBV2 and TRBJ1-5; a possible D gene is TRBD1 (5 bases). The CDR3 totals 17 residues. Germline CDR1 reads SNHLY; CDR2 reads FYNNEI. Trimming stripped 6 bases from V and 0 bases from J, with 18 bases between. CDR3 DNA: TGTGCCAGCAGGGTGAATAGGGGTGTGATTAGCAATCAGCCCCAGCATTTT. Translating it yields CASRVNRGVISNQPQHF.

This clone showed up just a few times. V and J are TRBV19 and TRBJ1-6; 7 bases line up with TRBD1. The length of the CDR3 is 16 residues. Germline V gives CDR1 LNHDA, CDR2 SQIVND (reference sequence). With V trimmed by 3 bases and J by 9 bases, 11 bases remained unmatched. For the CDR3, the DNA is TGTGCCAGTAGTATGGGACAGTTGGCGGTTGGTTCACCCCTCCACTTT. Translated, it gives CASSMGQLAVGSPLHF.

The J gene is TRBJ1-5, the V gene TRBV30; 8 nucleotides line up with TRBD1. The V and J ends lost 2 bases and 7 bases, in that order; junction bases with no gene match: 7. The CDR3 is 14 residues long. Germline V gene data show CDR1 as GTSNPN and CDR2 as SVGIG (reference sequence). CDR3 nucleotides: TGTGCCTGGAGTCAGACAGGGGACCGGCAGCCCCAGCATTTT. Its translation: CAWSQTGDRQPQHF. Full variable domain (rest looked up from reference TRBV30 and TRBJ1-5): SQTIHQWPATLVQPVGSPLSLECTVEGTSNPNLYWYRQAAGRGLQLLFYSVGIGQISSEVPQNLSASRPQDRQFILSSKKLLLSDSGFYLCAWSQTGDRQPQHFGDGTRLSIL.

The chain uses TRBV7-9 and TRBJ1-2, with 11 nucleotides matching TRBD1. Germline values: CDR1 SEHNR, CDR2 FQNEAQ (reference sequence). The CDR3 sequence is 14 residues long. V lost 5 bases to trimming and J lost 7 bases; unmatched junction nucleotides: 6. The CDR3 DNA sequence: TGTGCCAGCAGCGGACAGGGGGCGACGGGTGGCTACACCTTC. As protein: CASSGQGATGGYTF.

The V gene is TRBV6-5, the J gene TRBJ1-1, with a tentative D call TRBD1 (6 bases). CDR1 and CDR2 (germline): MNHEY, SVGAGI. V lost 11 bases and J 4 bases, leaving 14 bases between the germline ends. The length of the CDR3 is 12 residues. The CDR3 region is CASNREGTEAFF. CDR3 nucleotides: TGTGCCTCAAACAGGGAGGGCACTGAAGCTTTCTTT.